A single TCR beta chain is shown here with its context. The data were obtained in a study of Tregs in tolerant kidney transplant recipients. With 3 bases removed from V and 0 bases from J, the gap between germline ends came to 9 bases. Germline V gene data show CDR1 as SEHNR and CDR2 as FQNEAQ (reference sequence). The CDR3 totals 15 residues. Clones were sequenced by immunoSEQ multiplex PCR, and TCRdb holds only the in-frame ones, with some missing. This table has tens of thousands of clones, roughly nine tenths appearing once. The nonmyeloablative bone marrow transplants came from related graft donors, with transient mixed chimerism.

This chain uses TRBV7-9 with TRBJ2-1; D is unclear. This clonotype was sampled from a human patient who received a combined kidney and bone marrow transplant. Part of the T cells may come from the graft donor. The sample in question was CD4+ T cells from blood (PBMCs), obtained 24 months after the transplant. The CDR3 region is CASSLGTSSYNEQFF. CDR3 nucleotides: TGTGCCAGCAGCTTGGGCACAAGCTCCTACAATGAGCAGTTCTTC. Full variable domain (remainder filled in from reference TRBV7-9 and TRBJ2-1): DTGVSQNPRHKITKRGQNVTFRCDPISEHNRLYWYRQTLGQGPEFLTYFQNEAQLEKSRLLSDRFSAERPKGSFSTLEIQRTEQGDSAMYLCASSLGTSSYNEQFFGPGTRLTVL.